This T cell receptor beta chain was documented in a study of CD8+ T cells in alopecia areata. The study's findings and limits: An increase in clonality over normal scalp was evident in lesional scalp, especially alopecia totalis/universalis.

V dropped 4 bases and J dropped 2 bases, with 9 bases sitting between them. Germline-derived CDR1 and CDR2 are SNHLY and FYNNEI. The CDR3 extends over 14 amino acids. Sorting from PBMCs produced CD4+ and CD8+ T cells. cDNA serving as the sequencing template came from extracted, reverse transcribed RNA. Clones were read by immunoSEQ multiplex PCR, and TCRdb kept only the in-frame ones, dropping some. Of roughly 130,000 clones detected, around 60% appear once; the ten largest clones hold roughly 4.5%. Points on this clone: Its antigen is as yet unknown.

The receptor's source is a human donor with alopecia areata. V usage is TRBV2 and J usage is TRBJ1-5; no reliable D call. The sample consisted of CD4+ T cells sorted from blood, taken at week 0. CDR3 sequence reads: CASSASGRNQPQHF. Written as DNA, the CDR3 is TGTGCCAGCAGTGCGTCTGGGCGCAATCAGCCCCAGCATTTT. Combining the CDR3 with reference TRBV2 and TRBJ1-5 gives the whole variable domain EPEVTQTPSHQVTQMGQEVILRCVPISNHLYFYWYRQILGQKVEFLVSFYNNEISEKSEIFDDQFSVERPDGSNFTLKIRSTKLEDSAMYFCASSASGRNQPQHFGDGTRLSIL.